This TCR beta chain was recovered during a study of T-cell memory formation after mild COVID-19. Germline V lookup: CDR1 SGHDT, CDR2 YYEEEE. The V gene lost 5 bases and the J gene lost 4 bases, with 12 bases spanning the gap. The CDR3 runs to 13 residues. Sample barcodes and UMIs were carried by the TCR alpha and TCR beta cDNA libraries that 5'RACE generated with constant-segment primers. Each CDR3 protein gets one entry after TCRdb re-called the 5' RACE reads with MiXCR. The sample shows about 430,000 distinct CDR3 sequences, approximately 25% of them seen only once. The clonotype originates from an adult woman who had mild COVID-19 (a few samples of this study predate the infection). Cell type and time point are not known. Sequencing used PBMCs or a T cell subset sorted from them (not recorded which). The J gene is TRBJ1-2, the V gene TRBV5-6, with a weak D call TRBD1 (6 bases). The CDR3 region is CASSTQGSYGYTF. The CDR3 DNA is TGTGCCAGCAGTACCCAGGGGTCCTATGGCTACACCTTC. Full variable domain (missing parts from reference TRBV5-6 and TRBJ1-2): DAGVTQSPTHLIKTRGQQVTLRCSPKSGHDTVSWYQQALGQGPQFIFQYYEEEERQRGNFPDRFSGHQFPNYSSELNVNALLLGDSALYLCASSTQGSYGYTFGSGTRLTVV.